A single sample gave rise to the 17 T cell receptor beta chains below, sequenced in a study of tumor-infiltrating lymphocytes in localized non-small cell lung cancer. TCRdb keeps only in-frame clones here, not all; method: immunoSEQ multiplex PCR. The sample holds more than 9,000 clones, roughly 63% seen once. The sequenced material came from uninvolved lung tissue not adjacent to the tumor. Source of these receptors: a human donor with non-small cell lung cancer.

The chain carries TRBV7-9 and TRBJ1-4; D uncertain. The length of the CDR3 is 14 residues. Germline V gene data show CDR1 as SEHNR and CDR2 as FQNEAQ (reference sequence). The V end lost 3 bases, the J end lost 7 bases, and 12 bases lay between the germline ends. The CDR3: CASSFWGHGEKLFF. The CDR3 coding sequence is TGTGCCAGCAGCTTTTGGGGTCACGGTGAAAAACTGTTTTTT.

This chain's CDR3 is CASSETLDRGRSNEQFF. In DNA form, the CDR3 reads TGTGCCAGCAGCGAAACCTTAGACAGGGGTCGAAGCAATGAGCAGTTCTTC. The chain combines TRBV9 with TRBJ2-1; 8 nucleotides align to TRBD1. Trimming removed 3 bases from V and 6 bases from J; junction bases left unmatched: 14. Germline CDR1 SGDLS, CDR2 YYNGEE. The CDR3 is 17 amino acids. The entire variable domain, with the rest obtained from reference TRBV9 and TRBJ2-1, is as follows: DSGVTQTPKHLITATGQRVTLRCSPRSGDLSVYWYQQSLDQGLQFLIQYYNGEERAKGNILERFSAQQFPDLHSELNLSSLELGDSALYFCASSETLDRGRSNEQFFGPGTRLTVL.

This clone came up a few times. This chain connects TRBV5-1 to TRBJ1-1; D is uncertain. V was pared by 4 bases and J by 4 bases, with 17 bases between. In germline, CDR1 is SGHRS, CDR2 YFSETQ. The CDR3 has 15 residues. In DNA, the CDR3 is TGCGCCAGCAGCGACGGATCCACGGCCAGCACTGAAGCTTTCTTT. Amino acid sequence: CASSDGSTASTEAFF.

CDR3 residues: CASSLTSGGQEQYF. For the CDR3, the DNA is TGCGCCAGCAGCCTGACTAGCGGGGGGCAGGAGCAGTACTTC. V gene TRBV5-1 combines with J gene TRBJ2-7; 13 nucleotides match TRBD2. CDR1 is SGHRS and CDR2 is YFSETQ in the germline V gene. Germline trimming cut 4 bases from V and 7 bases from J; bases unmatched to any gene: 5. The CDR3 is made up of 14 amino acids.

This sequence joins TRBV18 and TRBJ2-7, with D possibly matching TRBD2 (6 bases). The ends were cut back, 6 bases at V and 1 base at J, with 10 bases in the middle. The germline V gene encodes CDR1 KGHSH and CDR2 LQKENI. CDR3 length: 13 amino acids. The CDR3 reads CASSPGTSYEQYF. The CDR3 DNA is TGTGCCAGCTCCCCAGGGACTTCCTACGAGCAGTACTTC.

A few counts support this clone. This rearrangement joins TRBV7-8 to TRBJ1-5; 12 bases map to TRBD1. The germline gives CDR1 SGHVS, CDR2 FQNEAQ. Germline trimming cut 5 bases from V and 7 bases from J; bases unmatched to any gene: 24. The CDR3 length is 21 residues. CDR3 residues: CASSLGLGDLGDRGLRQPQHF. CDR3 nucleotides: TGTGCCAGCAGCCTAGGATTAGGGGACCTTGGGGACAGGGGGCTCAGGCAGCCCCAGCATTTT.

The table lists this clone with a few counts. This chain links TRBV7-8 with TRBJ2-7; TRBD1 matches at 7 bases. This CDR3 spans 15 amino acids. Per germline, CDR1 SGHVS and CDR2 FQNEAQ. The V segment lost 4 bases and the J segment 0 bases; nucleotides outside the gene matches: 6. The CDR3: CASSSTGSSSYEQYF. CDR3 in DNA: TGTGCCAGCAGCTCGACAGGGAGTTCCTCCTACGAGCAGTACTTC.

In its sample, this clone was seen a few times. The chain couples TRBV19 to TRBJ2-1; no clear D. Trimming removed 5 bases at V and 2 bases at J, with 13 bases between. Germline V lookup: CDR1 LNHDA, CDR2 SQIVND (reference sequence). The CDR3 spans 15 residues. The CDR3 spells CASSPPRRAYNEQFF. The CDR3 nucleotides are TGTGCCAGTAGTCCACCCCGCCGAGCCTACAATGAGCAGTTCTTC.

This clone was seen a handful of times. The chain joins TRBV6-4 to TRBJ1-5, with 8 nucleotides matching TRBD1. V was pared by 3 bases and J by 7 bases, with 2 bases of the junction left unmatched. Germline loops: CDR1 MRHNA, CDR2 SNTAGT. CDR3 length equals 13 residues. The CDR3 coding sequence is TGTGCCAGCAGTGAACAGGGGGGCCAGCCCCAGCATTTT. Translating gives CASSEQGGQPQHF.

J is TRBJ2-3 and V is TRBV28; weak D call: TRBD2 (6 bases). Per germline, CDR1 MDHEN and CDR2 SYDVKM. This CDR3 spans 14 amino acids. The V and J ends lost 10 bases and 7 bases respectively, with 21 bases between them. The CDR3 is CATLLPAGLNTQYF. The CDR3 DNA follows: TGTGCCACCCTTCTCCCGGCGGGACTGAATACGCAGTATTTT.

This clone was seen only a few times. This chain links TRBV5-1 with TRBJ2-1; D might be TRBD1 or TRBD2, each matching 5 bases. CDR1 is SGHRS and CDR2 is YFSETQ in the germline V gene. This CDR3 spans 13 amino acids. V dropped 0 bases and J dropped 7 bases, with 8 bases sitting between them. CDR3 loop: CASSLGGENEQFF. DNA for the CDR3: TGCGCCAGCAGCTTGGGAGGGGAGAATGAGCAGTTCTTC.

The chain links TRBV4-3 to TRBJ2-7; TRBD1 agrees at 9 bases. V dropped 0 bases and J dropped 0; count of bases not matched to a gene: 3. CDR1 is LGHNA, CDR2 YSLEER, per germline. The CDR3 extends over 16 amino acids. CDR3 DNA: TGCGCCAGCAGCCAAGATGTGGGACAGGGCTCCTACGAGCAGTACTTC. Its protein product is CASSQDVGQGSYEQYF.

V is TRBV6-5 and J is TRBJ2-1, with D perhaps TRBD2 (6 bases). The V gene's germline CDR1 is MNHEY and CDR2 SVGAGI. The CDR3 runs to 14 residues. V lost 7 bases and J lost 7, with 17 bases in between. The CDR3 DNA is TGTGCCAGCACCGGACTATCAGGGCGGAATGAGCAGTTCTTC. It specifies CASTGLSGRNEQFF.

V usage is TRBV9 and J usage is TRBJ2-5; 15 bases are shared with TRBD2. With 0 bases clipped from V and 1 base from J, the junction kept 4 bases outside the gene matches. This CDR3 has 18 amino acids. Germline V CDR1 and CDR2: SGDLS, YYNGEE. The CDR3: CASSVGGLAGGRQETQYF. CDR3 nucleotides: TGTGCCAGCAGCGTAGGGGGACTAGCGGGGGGTCGCCAAGAGACCCAGTACTTC.

This chain links TRBV5-6 with TRBJ1-5, with D tentatively TRBD1 (6 bases). This CDR3 comprises 14 residues. Trimming shortened V by 2 bases and J by 9 bases, and 15 bases separated the two germline ends. The germline gives CDR1 SGHDT, CDR2 YYEEEE. Written as DNA, the CDR3 is TGTGCCAGCAGCTTAGGGGACACTCATGGGCCCCAGCATTTT. Translated: CASSLGDTHGPQHF. Full variable domain (rest looked up from reference TRBV5-6 and TRBJ1-5): DAGVTQSPTHLIKTRGQQVTLRCSPKSGHDTVSWYQQALGQGPQFIFQYYEEEERQRGNFPDRFSGHQFPNYSSELNVNALLLGDSALYLCASSLGDTHGPQHFGDGTRLSIL.

The chain couples TRBV29-1 to TRBJ2-3, with 7 bases that match TRBD2. This CDR3 has 13 amino acids. V trimming: 7 bases; J trimming: 6 bases; junction bases outside the gene matches: 10. Looked up from germline, CDR1 is SQVTM and CDR2 is ANQGSEA. CDR3 protein: CSASAGLSDTQYF. CDR3 in DNA: TGCAGCGCTTCAGCGGGACTATCTGATACGCAGTATTTT.

V usage is TRBV9 and J usage is TRBJ1-1, with TRBD1 as a possible D gene (6 bases). The germline V gene encodes CDR1 SGDLS and CDR2 YYNGEE. The CDR3 is 15 amino acids. Deletions cut 3 bases from V and 0 bases from J, with 12 bases between. CDR3 nucleotides: TGTGCCAGCAGCGACCGGACAGACATGAACACTGAAGCTTTCTTT. Residues: CASSDRTDMNTEAFF.